Following are 20 T cell receptor beta chains from one sample sequenced in a study of blood T cell repertoires in COVID-19. Produced via immunoSEQ multiplex PCR; TCRdb's table is partial and in-frame only. The sample contains roughly 220,000 clones, around 83% of which appear only once. The sequenced material came from PBMCs or T cells enriched from blood (not recorded which). These receptors were collected from a woman aged 40 to 50 with acute COVID-19.

This chain links TRBV5-1 with TRBJ2-5, with TRBD2 as a possible D gene (7 bases). Between the trimmed V and J ends, which lost 3 bases and 5 bases, there was a span of 14 bases. This CDR3 is built from 14 residues. CDR1 is SGHRS and CDR2 is YFSETQ in the germline V gene. The CDR3 coding sequence is TGCGCCAGCAGCTGGGAGGGGGGGCTCGAGACCCAGTACTTC. It encodes CASSWEGGLETQYF. The full variable domain, in which reference TRBV5-1 and TRBJ2-5 provide the parts outside the CDR3, is KAGVTQTPRYLIKTRGQQVTLSCSPISGHRSVSWYQQTPGQGLQFLFEYFSETQRNKGNFPGRFSGRQFSNSRSEMNVSTLELGDSALYLCASSWEGGLETQYFGPGTRLLVL.

This clone was observed a few times. The chain couples TRBV7-9 to TRBJ1-2; D may be TRBD1 (6 bases). The CDR3 is made up of 16 amino acids. V was shortened by 5 bases and J by 5 bases, with 21 bases between the two germline ends. Germline V CDR1 and CDR2: SEHNR, FQNEAQ (reference sequence). CDR3 in DNA: TGTGCCAGCAGCCGCATGCTAAACAGGGAAGAGTATGGCTACACCTTC. Translated: CASSRMLNREEYGYTF.

Only one count was recorded for this clone. The V gene is TRBV7-3, the J gene TRBJ2-1; no clear D. V lost 5 bases and J 9 bases, leaving 11 bases between the germline ends. The CDR3 contains 12 residues. Germline CDR1 reads SGHTA; CDR2 reads FQGTGA. The CDR3 sequence is CASSPVFGEQFF. DNA for the CDR3: TGTGCCAGCAGCCCCGTCTTCGGTGAGCAGTTCTTC. Full variable domain (remainder filled in from reference TRBV7-3 and TRBJ2-1): GAGVSQTPSNKVTEKGKYVELRCDPISGHTALYWYRQSLGQGPEFLIYFQGTGAADDSGLPNDRFFAVRPEGSVSTLKIQRTERGDSAVYLCASSPVFGEQFFGPGTRLTVL.

The genes are TRBV3-1 (or the pseudogene TRBV3-2) and TRBJ2-5; D gene unclear. CDR1 is LGHDT and CDR2 is YNNKEL in the germline V gene (reference sequence). V lost 4 bases and J lost 8, with 11 bases in between. CDR3 length: 12 residues. The CDR3 sequence: CASSRSADTQYF. Here the CDR3 DNA reads TGTGCCAGCAGCCGGTCCGCGGATACCCAGTACTTC.

The genes are TRBV3-1 (or the pseudogene TRBV3-2) and TRBJ2-5; D might be TRBD2 (5 bases). The V gene's germline CDR1 is LGHDT and CDR2 YNNKEL (reference sequence). V lost 0 bases and J 12 bases, leaving 14 bases between the germline ends. The CDR3 is 13 amino acids. The chain's CDR3 is CASSQDRSSPKYF. DNA for the CDR3: TGTGCCAGCAGCCAAGATCGGTCTAGCCCTAAGTACTTC.

The chain uses TRBV27 and TRBJ1-2; weak D call: TRBD1 (5 bases). The CDR3 is made up of 15 amino acids. CDR1 is MNHEY and CDR2 is SMNVEV in the germline V gene (reference sequence). V lost 4 bases and J 8 bases, leaving 20 bases between the germline ends. CDR3 DNA sequence: TGTGCCAGCAGTTACCGAGGGGCGGGGCTATTAGGCTACACCTTC. Protein sequence: CASSYRGAGLLGYTF.

The V and J genes are TRBV4-2 and TRBJ2-7; 13 positions agree with TRBD2. Germline V gene sequence: CDR1 LGHNA, CDR2 YNFKEQ. The CDR3 extends over 17 amino acids. Germline trimming cut 3 bases from V and 6 bases from J; bases unmatched to any gene: 11. The CDR3 is CASSQELAGGPGSEQYF. DNA for the CDR3: TGTGCCAGCAGCCAGGAACTAGCGGGAGGGCCAGGTTCCGAGCAGTACTTC.

This chain connects TRBV19 to TRBJ2-1; 8 bases match TRBD2. This CDR3 contains 12 residues. J was trimmed by 9 bases and V by 7 bases; bases with no gene match: 5. Germline CDR1 LNHDA, CDR2 SQIVND (reference sequence). The CDR3 DNA is TGTGCCAGTATAGGGACTAGGGGTGAGCAGTTCTTC. Protein sequence: CASIGTRGEQFF.

The chain carries TRBV18 and TRBJ2-1, with TRBD2 matching over 7 bases. The ends lost 3 bases at V and 4 bases at J; junction bases unmatched: 6. Germline V CDR1 and CDR2: KGHSH, LQKENI. The length of the CDR3 is 15 residues. In nucleotides, the CDR3 is TGTGCCAGCTCACCGACGGCTAGCGGATACAATGAGCAGTTCTTC. The encoded protein is CASSPTASGYNEQFF.

The rearrangement uses TRBV10-2 and TRBJ1-4; D unresolved. The CDR3 consists of 11 residues. V gave up 6 bases and J gave up 6 bases, with 5 bases separating them. Germline values: CDR1 WSHSY, CDR2 SAAADI. The CDR3 DNA reads TGCGCCAGCAGCCGAGATGAAAAACTGTTTTTT. Its translation: CASSRDEKLFF.

This rearrangement joins TRBV7-3 to TRBJ1-1; a weak D match, TRBD1 (5 bases). CDR1 is SGHTA and CDR2 is FQGTGA in the germline V gene. V gave up 2 bases and J gave up 3 bases, with 7 bases separating them. The CDR3 totals 13 residues. The CDR3: CASSLAGHTEAFF. The CDR3 DNA is TGTGCCAGCAGCTTAGCAGGGCACACTGAAGCTTTCTTT.

The chain combines TRBV5-4 with TRBJ2-7, with 9 bases fitting TRBD2. Trimming at V came to 4 bases and at J to 5 bases, leaving 13 bases not matched to a gene. The CDR3 contains 16 residues. Per germline, CDR1 SGHNT and CDR2 YYREEE (reference sequence). The CDR3 DNA is TGTGCCAGCAGCGGCTCGGCGGGAGGGGTCTTTAACGAGCAGTACTTC. Amino acids: CASSGSAGGVFNEQYF. The full variable domain, with the rest looked up from reference TRBV5-4 and TRBJ2-7, is ETGVTQSPTHLIKTRGQQVTLRCSSQSGHNTVSWYQQALGQGPQFIFQYYREEENGRGNFPPRFSGLQFPNYSSELNVNALELDDSALYLCASSGSAGGVFNEQYFGPGTRLTVT.

The J gene is TRBJ2-7, the V gene TRBV7-3, with D perhaps matching TRBD1 (8 bases). This CDR3 is built from 15 residues. Trimming pared 5 bases from V and 4 bases from J, leaving 18 bases between. The V gene's germline CDR1 is SGHTA and CDR2 FQGTGA. The CDR3 DNA follows: TGTGCCAGCAGCCAAGGACAGGGAGGGTTGTACGAGCAGTACTTC. This gives the protein CASSQGQGGLYEQYF.

V and J are TRBV5-1 and TRBJ2-5; 9 bases align to TRBD2. The germline V gene has CDR1 SGHRS and CDR2 YFSETQ. V lost 0 bases, J lost 5 bases, and 8 bases stayed unmatched. The CDR3 spans 16 residues. CDR3 region: CASSLVGSGRYETQYF. For the CDR3, the DNA is TGCGCCAGCAGCTTGGTCGGTAGCGGGAGATATGAGACCCAGTACTTC.

The V and J genes are TRBV7-2 and TRBJ2-7, with D maybe TRBD2 (6 bases). Germline V gene lookup returns CDR1 SGHTA and CDR2 FQGNSA. The CDR3 extends over 17 amino acids. The V and J ends lost 2 bases and 5 bases respectively, with 22 bases between them. The CDR3, as DNA: TGTGCCAGCAGCTTATGGGCCCCGGGAGCTGCTAACGACGAGCAGTACTTC. Translation: CASSLWAPGAANDEQYF.

This rearrangement joins TRBV7-2 to TRBJ1-3; 10 bases are a match to TRBD1. V gave up 4 bases and J gave up 4 bases; unmatched junction bases: 4. Germline V gene data show CDR1 as SGHTA and CDR2 as FQGNSA. The CDR3 loop spans 15 amino acids. The CDR3 DNA reads TGTGCCAGCAGCTCGGGACAGGGGAGGGGAAACACCATATATTTT. It encodes CASSSGQGRGNTIYF.

The sample holds one count of this clone. The chain combines TRBV19 with TRBJ1-5; D call uncertain. The CDR3 runs 14 residues. CDR1 is LNHDA and CDR2 is SQIVND in the germline V gene (reference sequence). The V and J ends lost 6 bases and 5 bases respectively, with 14 bases between them. The CDR3 is CASSREGIYQPQHF. The CDR3 bases are TGTGCCAGTAGCCGAGAGGGTATTTATCAGCCCCAGCATTTT. Looking up the rest from reference TRBV19 and TRBJ1-5 gives the full variable domain: DGGITQSPKYLFRKEGQNVTLSCEQNLNHDAMYWYRQDPGQGLRLIYYSQIVNDFQKGDIAEGYSVSREKKESFPLTVTSAQKNPTAFYLCASSREGIYQPQHFGDGTRLSIL.

The chain uses TRBV29-1 and TRBJ1-2; 7 nucleotides line up with TRBD1. Germline V lookup: CDR1 SQVTM, CDR2 ANQGSEA. The CDR3 extends over 13 amino acids. Unmatched junction bases numbered 4, after V lost 4 bases and J lost 2 bases. The CDR3 is CSVADRWNYGYTF. The CDR3 nucleotides are TGCAGCGTTGCGGACAGGTGGAACTATGGCTACACCTTC.

The V call is TRBV4-1, the J call TRBJ1-3; 8 bases line up with TRBD1. Germline V gene lookup returns CDR1 MGHRA and CDR2 YSYEKL. CDR3 length equals 18 residues. With 1 base clipped from V and 2 bases from J, the junction kept 10 bases outside the gene matches. CDR3 sequence reads: CASSQGRQGAKAGNTIYF. CDR3 DNA sequence: TGCGCCAGCAGCCAAGGAAGGCAGGGGGCAAAGGCTGGAAACACCATATATTTT.

The J gene is TRBJ1-3, the V gene TRBV5-3; 7 bases are a match to TRBD1. TRBV5-3 is designated an ORF whose function remains uncertain. This CDR3 contains 14 residues. V lost 1 base and J lost 4; bases outside the gene matches: 2. The CDR3 sequence is CARSLLTGGNTIYF. Here the CDR3 DNA reads TGTGCCAGAAGCTTGTTGACAGGGGGAAACACCATATATTTT.